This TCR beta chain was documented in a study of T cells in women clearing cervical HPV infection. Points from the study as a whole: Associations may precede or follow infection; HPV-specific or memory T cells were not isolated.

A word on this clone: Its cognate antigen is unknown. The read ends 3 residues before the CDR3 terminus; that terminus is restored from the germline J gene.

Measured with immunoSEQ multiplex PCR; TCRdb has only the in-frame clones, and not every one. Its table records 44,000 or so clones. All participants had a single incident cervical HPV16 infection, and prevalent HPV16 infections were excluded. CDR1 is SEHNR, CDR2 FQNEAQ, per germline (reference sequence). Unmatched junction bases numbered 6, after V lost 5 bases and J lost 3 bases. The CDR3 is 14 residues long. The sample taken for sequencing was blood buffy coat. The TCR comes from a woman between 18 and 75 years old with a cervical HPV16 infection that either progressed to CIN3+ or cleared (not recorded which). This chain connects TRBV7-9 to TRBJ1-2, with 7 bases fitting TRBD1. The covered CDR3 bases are TGTGCCAGCAGCCGGGACAGTGGATACTATGGC. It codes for CASSRDSGYYG. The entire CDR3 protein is CASSRDSGYYGYTF.